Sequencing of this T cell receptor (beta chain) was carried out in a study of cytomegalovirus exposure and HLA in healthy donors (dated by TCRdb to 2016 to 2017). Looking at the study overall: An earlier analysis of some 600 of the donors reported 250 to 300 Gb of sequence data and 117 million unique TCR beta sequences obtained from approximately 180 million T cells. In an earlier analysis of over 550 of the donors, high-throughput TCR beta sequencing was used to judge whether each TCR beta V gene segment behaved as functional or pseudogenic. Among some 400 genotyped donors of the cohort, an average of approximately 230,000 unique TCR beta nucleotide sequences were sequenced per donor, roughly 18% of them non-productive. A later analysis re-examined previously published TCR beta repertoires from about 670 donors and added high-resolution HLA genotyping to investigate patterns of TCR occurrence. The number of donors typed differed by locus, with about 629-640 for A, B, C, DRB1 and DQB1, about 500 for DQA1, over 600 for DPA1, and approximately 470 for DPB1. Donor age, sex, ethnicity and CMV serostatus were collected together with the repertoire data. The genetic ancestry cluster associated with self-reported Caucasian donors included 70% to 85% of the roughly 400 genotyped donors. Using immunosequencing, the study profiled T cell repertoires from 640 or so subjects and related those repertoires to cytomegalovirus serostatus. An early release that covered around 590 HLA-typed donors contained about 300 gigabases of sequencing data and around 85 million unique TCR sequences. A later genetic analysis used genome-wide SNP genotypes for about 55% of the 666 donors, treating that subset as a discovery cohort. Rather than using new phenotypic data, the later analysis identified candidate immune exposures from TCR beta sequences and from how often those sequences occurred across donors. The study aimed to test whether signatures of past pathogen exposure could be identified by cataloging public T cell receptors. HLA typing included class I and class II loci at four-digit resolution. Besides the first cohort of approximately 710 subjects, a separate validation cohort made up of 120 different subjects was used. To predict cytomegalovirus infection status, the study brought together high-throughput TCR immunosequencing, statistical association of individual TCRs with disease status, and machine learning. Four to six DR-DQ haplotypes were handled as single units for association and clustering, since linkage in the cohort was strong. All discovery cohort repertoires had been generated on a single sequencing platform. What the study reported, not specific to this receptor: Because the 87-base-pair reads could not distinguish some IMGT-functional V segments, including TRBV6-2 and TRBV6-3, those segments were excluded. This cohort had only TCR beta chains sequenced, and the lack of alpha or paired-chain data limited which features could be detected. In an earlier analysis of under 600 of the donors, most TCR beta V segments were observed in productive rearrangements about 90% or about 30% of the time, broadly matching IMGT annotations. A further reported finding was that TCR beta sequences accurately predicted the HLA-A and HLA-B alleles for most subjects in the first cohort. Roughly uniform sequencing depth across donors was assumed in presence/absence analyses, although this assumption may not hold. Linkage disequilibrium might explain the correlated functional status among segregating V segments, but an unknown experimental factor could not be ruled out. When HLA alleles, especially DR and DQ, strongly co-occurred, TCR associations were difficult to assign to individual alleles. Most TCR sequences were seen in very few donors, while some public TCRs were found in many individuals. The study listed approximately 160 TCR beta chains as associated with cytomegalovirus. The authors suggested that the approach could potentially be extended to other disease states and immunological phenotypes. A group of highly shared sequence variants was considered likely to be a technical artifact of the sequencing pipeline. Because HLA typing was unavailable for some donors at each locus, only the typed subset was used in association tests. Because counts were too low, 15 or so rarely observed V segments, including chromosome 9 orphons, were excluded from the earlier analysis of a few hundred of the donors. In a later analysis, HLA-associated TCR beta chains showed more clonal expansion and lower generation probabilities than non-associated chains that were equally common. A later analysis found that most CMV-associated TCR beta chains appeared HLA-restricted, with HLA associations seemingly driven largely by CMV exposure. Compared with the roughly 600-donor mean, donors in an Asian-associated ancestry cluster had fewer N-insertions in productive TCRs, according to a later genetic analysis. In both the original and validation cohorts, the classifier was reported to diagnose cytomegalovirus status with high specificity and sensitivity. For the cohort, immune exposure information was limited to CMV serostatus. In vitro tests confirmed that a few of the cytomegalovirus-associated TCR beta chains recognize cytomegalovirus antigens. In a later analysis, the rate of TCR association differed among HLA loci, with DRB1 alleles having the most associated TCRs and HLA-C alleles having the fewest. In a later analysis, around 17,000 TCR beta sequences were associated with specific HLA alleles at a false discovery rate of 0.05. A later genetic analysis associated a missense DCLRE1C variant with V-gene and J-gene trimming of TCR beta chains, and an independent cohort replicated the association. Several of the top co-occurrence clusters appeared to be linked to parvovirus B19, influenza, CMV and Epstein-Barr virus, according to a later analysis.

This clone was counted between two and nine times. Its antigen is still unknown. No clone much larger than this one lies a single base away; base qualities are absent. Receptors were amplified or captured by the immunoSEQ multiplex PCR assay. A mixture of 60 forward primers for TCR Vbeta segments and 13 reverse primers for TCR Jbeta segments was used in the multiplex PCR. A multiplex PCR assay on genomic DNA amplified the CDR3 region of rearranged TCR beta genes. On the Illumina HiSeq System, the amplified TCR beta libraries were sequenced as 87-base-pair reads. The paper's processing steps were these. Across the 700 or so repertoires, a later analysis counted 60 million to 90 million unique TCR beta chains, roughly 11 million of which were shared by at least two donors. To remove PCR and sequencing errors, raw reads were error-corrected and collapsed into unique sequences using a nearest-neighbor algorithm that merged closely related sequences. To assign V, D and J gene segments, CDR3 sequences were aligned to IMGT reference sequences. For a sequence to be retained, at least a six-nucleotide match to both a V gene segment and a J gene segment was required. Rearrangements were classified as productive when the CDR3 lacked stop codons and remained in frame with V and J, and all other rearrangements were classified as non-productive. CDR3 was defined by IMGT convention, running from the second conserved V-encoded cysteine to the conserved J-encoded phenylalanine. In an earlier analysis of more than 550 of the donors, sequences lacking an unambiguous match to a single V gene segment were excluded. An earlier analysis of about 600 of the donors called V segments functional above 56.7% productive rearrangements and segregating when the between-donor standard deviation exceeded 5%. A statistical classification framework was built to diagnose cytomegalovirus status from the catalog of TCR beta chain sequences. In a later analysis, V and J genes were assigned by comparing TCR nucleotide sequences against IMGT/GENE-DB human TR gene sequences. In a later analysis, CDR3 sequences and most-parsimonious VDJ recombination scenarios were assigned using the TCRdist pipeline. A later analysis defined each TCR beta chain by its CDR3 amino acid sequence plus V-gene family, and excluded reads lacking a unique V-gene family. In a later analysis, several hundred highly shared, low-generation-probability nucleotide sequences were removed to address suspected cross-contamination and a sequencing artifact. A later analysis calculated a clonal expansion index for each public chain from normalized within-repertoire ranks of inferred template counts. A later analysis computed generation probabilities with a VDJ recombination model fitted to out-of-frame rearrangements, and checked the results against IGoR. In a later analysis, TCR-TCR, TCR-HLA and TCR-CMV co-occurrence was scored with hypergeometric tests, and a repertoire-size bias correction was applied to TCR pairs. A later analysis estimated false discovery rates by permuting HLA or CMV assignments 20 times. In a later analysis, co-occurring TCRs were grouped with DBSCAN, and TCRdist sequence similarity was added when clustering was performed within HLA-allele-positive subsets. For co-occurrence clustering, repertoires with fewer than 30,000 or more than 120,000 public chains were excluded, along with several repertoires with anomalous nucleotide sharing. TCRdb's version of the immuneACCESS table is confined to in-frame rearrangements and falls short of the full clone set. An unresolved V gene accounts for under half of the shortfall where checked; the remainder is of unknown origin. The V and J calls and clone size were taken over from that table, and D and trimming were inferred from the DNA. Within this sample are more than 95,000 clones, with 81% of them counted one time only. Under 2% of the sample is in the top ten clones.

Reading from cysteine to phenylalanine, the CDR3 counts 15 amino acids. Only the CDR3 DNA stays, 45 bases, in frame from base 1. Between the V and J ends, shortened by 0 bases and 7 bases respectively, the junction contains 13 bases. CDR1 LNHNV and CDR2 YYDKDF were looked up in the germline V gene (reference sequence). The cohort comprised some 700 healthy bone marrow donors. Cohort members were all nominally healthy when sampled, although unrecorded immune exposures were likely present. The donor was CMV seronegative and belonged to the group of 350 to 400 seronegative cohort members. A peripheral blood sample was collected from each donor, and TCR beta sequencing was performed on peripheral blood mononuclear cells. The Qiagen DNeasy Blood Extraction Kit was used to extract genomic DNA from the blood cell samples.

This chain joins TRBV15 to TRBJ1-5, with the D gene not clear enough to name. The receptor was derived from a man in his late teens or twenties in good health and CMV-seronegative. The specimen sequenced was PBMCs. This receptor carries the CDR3 CATSRDYSARQPQHF. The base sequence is TGTGCCACCAGCAGAGATTATTCCGCTAGGCAGCCCCAGCATTTT.